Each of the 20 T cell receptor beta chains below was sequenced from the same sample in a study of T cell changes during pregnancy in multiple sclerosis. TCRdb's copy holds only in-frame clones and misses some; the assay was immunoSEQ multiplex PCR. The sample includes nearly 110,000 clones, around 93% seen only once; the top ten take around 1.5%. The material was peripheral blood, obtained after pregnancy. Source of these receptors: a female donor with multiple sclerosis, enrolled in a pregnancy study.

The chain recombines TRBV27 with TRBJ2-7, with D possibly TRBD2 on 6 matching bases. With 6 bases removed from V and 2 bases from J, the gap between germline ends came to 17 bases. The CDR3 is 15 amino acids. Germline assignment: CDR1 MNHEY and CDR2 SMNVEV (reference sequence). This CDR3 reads CASRGAGAGTYEQYF. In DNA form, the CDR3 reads TGTGCCAGCAGAGGGGCCGGGGCGGGGACCTACGAGCAGTACTTC.

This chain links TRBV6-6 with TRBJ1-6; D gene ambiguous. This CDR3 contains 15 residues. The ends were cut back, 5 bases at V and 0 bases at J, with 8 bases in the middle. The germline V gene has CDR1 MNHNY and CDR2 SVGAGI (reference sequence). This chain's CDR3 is CASSRGSSYNSPLHF. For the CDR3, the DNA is TGTGCCAGCAGTCGGGGAAGCTCCTATAATTCACCCCTCCACTTT.

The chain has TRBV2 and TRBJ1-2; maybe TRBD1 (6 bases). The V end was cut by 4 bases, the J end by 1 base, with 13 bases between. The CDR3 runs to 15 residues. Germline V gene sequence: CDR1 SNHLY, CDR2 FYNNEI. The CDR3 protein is CASSGGTLDNYGYTF. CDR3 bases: TGTGCCAGCAGTGGAGGGACACTAGATAACTATGGCTACACCTTC.

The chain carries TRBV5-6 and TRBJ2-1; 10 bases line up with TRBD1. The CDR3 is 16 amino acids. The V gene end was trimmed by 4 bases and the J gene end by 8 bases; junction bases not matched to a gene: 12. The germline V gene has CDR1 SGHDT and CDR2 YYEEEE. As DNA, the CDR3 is TGTGCCAGCAGCAGAACAGACAGGGGGCGCAAAGATGAGCAGTTCTTC. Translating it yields CASSRTDRGRKDEQFF.

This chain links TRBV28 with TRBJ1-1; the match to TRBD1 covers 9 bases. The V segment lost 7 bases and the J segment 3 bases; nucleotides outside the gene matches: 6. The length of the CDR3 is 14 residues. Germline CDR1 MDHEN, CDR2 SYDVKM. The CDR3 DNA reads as TGTGCCAGCACTCCGACAGGGGGTTACACTGAAGCTTTCTTT. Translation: CASTPTGGYTEAFF.

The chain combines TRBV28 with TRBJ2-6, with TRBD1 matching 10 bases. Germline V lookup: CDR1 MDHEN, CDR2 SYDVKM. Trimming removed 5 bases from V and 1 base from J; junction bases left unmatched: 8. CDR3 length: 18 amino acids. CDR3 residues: CASSPGQGGISGANVLTF. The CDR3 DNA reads TGTGCCAGCAGTCCCGGACAGGGGGGAATTTCTGGGGCCAACGTCCTGACTTTC.

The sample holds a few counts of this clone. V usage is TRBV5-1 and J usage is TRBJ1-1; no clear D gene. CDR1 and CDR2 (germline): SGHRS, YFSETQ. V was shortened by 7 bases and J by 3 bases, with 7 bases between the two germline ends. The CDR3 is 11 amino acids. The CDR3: CASRRDTEAFF. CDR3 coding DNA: TGCGCCAGCCGGCGGGACACTGAAGCTTTCTTT.

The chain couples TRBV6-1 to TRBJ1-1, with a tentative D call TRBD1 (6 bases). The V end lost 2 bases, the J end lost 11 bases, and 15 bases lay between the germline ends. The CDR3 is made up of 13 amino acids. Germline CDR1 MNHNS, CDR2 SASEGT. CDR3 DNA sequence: TGTGCCAGCAGTGAATTGCAGGGGTATTTCGCTTTCTTT. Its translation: CASSELQGYFAFF.

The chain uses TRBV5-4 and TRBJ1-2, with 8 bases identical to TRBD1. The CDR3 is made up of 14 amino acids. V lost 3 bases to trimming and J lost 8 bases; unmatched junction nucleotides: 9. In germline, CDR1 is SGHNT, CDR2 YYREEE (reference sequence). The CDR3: CASSSARTGRGYTF. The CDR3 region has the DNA TGTGCCAGCAGCTCAGCCAGGACAGGGAGAGGCTACACCTTC.

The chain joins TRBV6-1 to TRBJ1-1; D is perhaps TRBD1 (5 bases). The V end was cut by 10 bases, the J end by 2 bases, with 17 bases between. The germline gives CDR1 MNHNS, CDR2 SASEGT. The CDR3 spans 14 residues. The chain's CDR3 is CATAVGGFNTEAFF. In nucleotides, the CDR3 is TGTGCCACTGCCGTGGGGGGATTCAACACTGAAGCTTTCTTT.

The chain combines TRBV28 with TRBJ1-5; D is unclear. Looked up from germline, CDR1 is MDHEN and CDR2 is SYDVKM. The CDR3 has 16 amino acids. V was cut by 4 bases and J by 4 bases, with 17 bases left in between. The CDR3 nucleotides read TGTGCCAGCAGTTCTCCTGGGTGGGGAGGGAATCAGCCCCAGCATTTT. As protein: CASSSPGWGGNQPQHF.

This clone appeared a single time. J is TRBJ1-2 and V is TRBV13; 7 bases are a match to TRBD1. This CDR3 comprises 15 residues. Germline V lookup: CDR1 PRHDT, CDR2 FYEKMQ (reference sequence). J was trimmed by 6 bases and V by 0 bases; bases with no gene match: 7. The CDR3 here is CASSLGLEGAHGYTF. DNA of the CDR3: TGTGCCAGCAGCTTAGGTTTAGAGGGGGCGCATGGCTACACCTTC.

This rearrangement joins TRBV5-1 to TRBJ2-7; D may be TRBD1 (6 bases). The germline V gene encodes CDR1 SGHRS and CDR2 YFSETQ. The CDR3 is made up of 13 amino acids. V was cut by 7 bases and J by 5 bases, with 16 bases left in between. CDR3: CASSTQGGNEQYF. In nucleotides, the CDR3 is TGCGCCAGCTCCACTCAAGGGGGTAACGAGCAGTACTTC.

For the CDR3, the DNA is TGTGCCAGCAGCATCAAGACAGGGTTCGCTTTCTTT. This codes for CASSIKTGFAFF. The chain has TRBV7-2 and TRBJ1-1; 7 bases are shared with TRBD1. This CDR3 comprises 12 residues. The germline V gene has CDR1 SGHTA and CDR2 FQGNSA. Trimming removed 5 bases from V and 11 bases from J; junction bases left unmatched: 8. Combining the CDR3 with reference TRBV7-2 and TRBJ1-1 gives the whole variable domain GAGVSQSPSNKVTEKGKDVELRCDPISGHTALYWYRQSLGQGLEFLIYFQGNSAPDKSGLPSDRFSAERTGGSVSTLTIQRTQQEDSAVYLCASSIKTGFAFFGQGTRLTVV.

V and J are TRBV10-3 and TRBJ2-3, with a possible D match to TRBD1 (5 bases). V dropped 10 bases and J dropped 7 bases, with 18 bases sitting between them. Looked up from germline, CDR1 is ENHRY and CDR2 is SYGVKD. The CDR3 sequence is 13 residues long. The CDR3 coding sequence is TGTGCCACTCTAGACAGTGCCGGCAATACGCAGTATTTT. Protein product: CATLDSAGNTQYF.

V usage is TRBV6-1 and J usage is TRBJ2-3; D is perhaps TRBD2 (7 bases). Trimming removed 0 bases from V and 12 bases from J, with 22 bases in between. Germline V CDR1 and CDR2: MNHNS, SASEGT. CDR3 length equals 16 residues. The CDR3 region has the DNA TGTGCCAGCAGTGAAGCCCCAGTGACGGCGGGGGCAGCACAGTATTTT. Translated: CASSEAPVTAGAAQYF.

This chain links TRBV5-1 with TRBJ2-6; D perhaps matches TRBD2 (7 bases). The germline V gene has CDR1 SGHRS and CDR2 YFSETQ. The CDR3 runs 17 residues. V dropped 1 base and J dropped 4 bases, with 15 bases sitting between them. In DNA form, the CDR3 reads TGCGCCAGCAGCTTGTTGGGGGGGGCAAGAGGGGCCAACGTCCTGACTTTC. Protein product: CASSLLGGARGANVLTF.

The CDR3 loop is CASSSLLLAGSYNEQFF. The CDR3 nucleotides read TGTGCCAGCAGCTCCCTCCTACTAGCGGGCTCCTACAATGAGCAGTTCTTC. This chain connects TRBV5-6 to TRBJ2-1; 9 nucleotides agree with TRBD2. This CDR3 comprises 17 residues. CDR1 SGHDT and CDR2 YYEEEE come from the germline V gene. With V trimmed by 3 bases and J by 0 bases, 7 bases remained unmatched.

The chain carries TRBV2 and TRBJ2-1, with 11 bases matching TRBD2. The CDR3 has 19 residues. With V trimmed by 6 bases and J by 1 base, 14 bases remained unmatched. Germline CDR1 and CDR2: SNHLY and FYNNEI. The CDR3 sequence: CASRKTRTSGSVSYNEQFF. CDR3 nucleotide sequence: TGTGCCAGCAGGAAGACCCGGACTAGCGGGTCTGTATCCTACAATGAGCAGTTCTTC.

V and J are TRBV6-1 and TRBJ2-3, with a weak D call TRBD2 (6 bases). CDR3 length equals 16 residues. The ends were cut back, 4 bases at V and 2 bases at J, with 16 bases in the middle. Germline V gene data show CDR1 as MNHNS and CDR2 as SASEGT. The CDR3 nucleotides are TGTGCCAGCAGTGGGTTTGGCGGGGCCCCCACAGATACGCAGTATTTT. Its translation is CASSGFGGAPTDTQYF.